The 12 T cell receptor beta chains in this list originate from one sample, sequenced in a study of spatial heterogeneity in lung cancer (dated by TCRdb to about 2019). Overall results and qualifications from the work: The tumor nonsynonymous mutation count correlated with the number of expanded alpha and beta TCRs within the tumor.

The time point label for this specimen denotes: sample taken at primary tumor resection. These receptors' antigens are unknown. Libraries were built with 5' RACE. The instrument was a NextSeq 500. TCRdb passed the public sequencing reads through fastp at Q25 and MiXCR, retaining productive beta sequences. Merged by CDR3 protein, the rows form single entries marked with the most common genes and DNA. A total of 6,500 to 9,000 distinct CDR3 sequences appear in this sample, under 20% of them only once. Around 12% of the sample goes to the ten largest clones. Material: lung tumor tissue, obtained at surgery. The receptors stem from a female donor with early-stage non-small cell lung cancer.

V is TRBV6-1 and J is TRBJ1-6, with D tentatively TRBD1 (5 bases). The germline V gene has CDR1 MNHNS and CDR2 SASEGT. V shed 7 bases and J shed 5 bases, with 6 bases lying between them. This CDR3 region has 12 residues. This chain's CDR3 is CASTGDNSPLHF. The CDR3 nucleotides read TGTGCCAGCACGGGGGATAATTCACCCCTCCACTTT.

The chain joins TRBV18 to TRBJ1-3; no reliable D call. Per the germline V gene, CDR1 is KGHSH and CDR2 is LQKENI. Trimming left V 0 bases short and J 4 bases short, with 13 bases between. The CDR3 consists of 16 residues. CDR3 sequence: CASSPPTWQIGNTIYF. The CDR3 region has the DNA TGTGCCAGCTCACCACCGACGTGGCAGATCGGAAACACCATATATTTT.

V usage is TRBV9 and J usage is TRBJ2-1, with a possible D match to TRBD2 (6 bases). Germline CDR1 is SGDLS and CDR2 is YYNGEE. The CDR3 totals 13 residues. Trimming left V 4 bases short and J 8 bases short, with 13 bases between. The CDR3 DNA follows: TGTGCCAGCAGCCCTCTGACTAGGGATGAGCAGTTCTTC. Amino acid sequence: CASSPLTRDEQFF.

This sequence joins TRBV12-3 or TRBV12-4 and TRBJ1-5; a possible D gene is TRBD1 (5 bases). The CDR3 contains 13 residues. V gave up 6 bases and J gave up 9 bases, with 15 bases separating them. CDR3 in amino acids: CASRWDRGSPQHF. The CDR3 DNA is TGTGCCAGCAGGTGGGACCGCGGGTCGCCCCAGCATTTT.

As regards this clonotype: One junction end does not reproduce the germline sequence, and a read error may be involved. The V and J genes are TRBV6-5 and TRBJ1-6; maybe TRBD1 (6 bases). Per the germline V gene, CDR1 is MNHEY and CDR2 is SVGAGI. The CDR3 runs 15 residues. CDR3 sequence (DNA): TGTGCCAGCACCGTCCGGGACACCTATCATTCACCCCTCCACTTT. This sequence encodes CASTVRDTYHSPLHF.

V gene TRBV6-5 combines with J gene TRBJ1-2; the D gene is possibly TRBD1 (6 bases). CDR3 length equals 15 residues. Per the germline V gene, CDR1 is MNHEY and CDR2 is SVGAGI. V was pared by 4 bases and J by 0 bases, with 12 bases between. CDR3 nucleotides: TGTGCCAGCAGTTCCCCGACAGGTGCTAACTATGGCTACACCTTC. Translation gives CASSSPTGANYGYTF.

This clonotype was picked up a small number of times. The chain uses TRBV14 and TRBJ2-7; perhaps D is TRBD1 or TRBD2 (6 bases each). V gave up 0 bases and J gave up 11 bases, with 20 bases separating them. Germline CDR1 reads SGHDN; CDR2 reads FVKESK. The CDR3 is 15 amino acids. CDR3 nucleotides: TGTGCCAGCAGCCAAGATCGAGAATTCGGGGGCGTGGAGTACTTC. Translated, it gives CASSQDREFGGVEYF.

In its sample, this clonotype ranks as medium-sized. The V call is TRBV9, the J call TRBJ2-3; the match to TRBD1 covers 9 bases. J was trimmed by 2 bases and V by 3 bases; bases with no gene match: 4. This CDR3 comprises 15 residues. Looked up from germline, CDR1 is SGDLS and CDR2 is YYNGEE. CDR3 sequence reads: CASSGQGGDTDTQYF. CDR3 coding DNA: TGTGCCAGCAGCGGACAGGGGGGAGACACAGATACGCAGTATTTT.

The chain recombines TRBV27 with TRBJ2-3, with TRBD1 matching 7 bases. J was trimmed by 0 bases and V by 6 bases; bases with no gene match: 6. CDR3 length: 15 amino acids. Germline values: CDR1 MNHEY, CDR2 SMNVEV (reference sequence). The CDR3 nucleotides are TGTGCCAGCAGGAGACAGGGATCTAGCACAGATACGCAGTATTTT. Its protein is CASRRQGSSTDTQYF.

This chain uses TRBV30 with TRBJ2-5; maybe TRBD1 (6 bases). This CDR3 is 14 amino acids long. Trimming left V 2 bases short and J 1 base short, with 11 bases between. Germline V CDR1 and CDR2: GTSNPN, SVGIG (reference sequence). The CDR3 region is CAWSTWTAQETQYF. In DNA form, the CDR3 reads TGTGCCTGGAGTACCTGGACAGCCCAAGAGACCCAGTACTTC.

This sequence joins TRBV6-5 and TRBJ1-2, with D hard to call. This CDR3 is built from 13 residues. The V end lost 0 bases, the J end lost 5 bases, and 7 bases lay between the germline ends. Germline V CDR1 and CDR2: MNHEY, SVGAGI. CDR3 protein: CASSYSREYGYTF. Written as DNA, the CDR3 is TGTGCCAGCAGTTACTCCCGGGAGTATGGCTACACCTTC.

This clonotype was seen a handful of times. The chain joins TRBV5-1 to TRBJ2-3; D gene ambiguous. CDR1 SGHRS and CDR2 YFSETQ come from the germline V gene. The V and J ends lost 4 bases and 2 bases respectively, with 11 bases between them. The CDR3 covers 14 residues. CDR3 bases: TGCGCCAGCAGCATCGGGCTACCCACAGATACGCAGTATTTT. It is translated as CASSIGLPTDTQYF.